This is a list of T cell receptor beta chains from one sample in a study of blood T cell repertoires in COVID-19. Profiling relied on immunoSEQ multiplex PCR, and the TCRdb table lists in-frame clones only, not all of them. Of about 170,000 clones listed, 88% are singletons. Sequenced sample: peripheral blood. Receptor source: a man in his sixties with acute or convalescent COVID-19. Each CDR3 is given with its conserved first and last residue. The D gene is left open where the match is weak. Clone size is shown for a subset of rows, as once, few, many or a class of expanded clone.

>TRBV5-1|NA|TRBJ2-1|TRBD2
TGCGCCAGCAGCCCGCCCGGAACTAGCGGGAGGTGGTTCTTC
CASSPPGTSGRWFF
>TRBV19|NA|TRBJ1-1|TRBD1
TGTGCCACCGAACAGGGGGGAGCTTTCTTT
CATEQGGAFF
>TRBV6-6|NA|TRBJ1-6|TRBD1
TGTGCCAGCAGTCCCAGACAGGGGGATAATTCACCCCTCCACTTT
CASSPRQGDNSPLHF
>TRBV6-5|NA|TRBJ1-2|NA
TGTGCCAGCAGTTACGGGGGCGGCTACACCTTC
CASSYGGGYTF
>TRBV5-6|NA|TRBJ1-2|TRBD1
TGTGCCAGCAGCTTGGGACAGGGGGCCTTTGGCTACACCTTC
CASSLGQGAFGYTF
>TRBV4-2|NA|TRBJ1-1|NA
TGTGCCAGCAGCCAAGATGAGGCCCGGGGAGCTTTCTTT
CASSQDEARGAFF
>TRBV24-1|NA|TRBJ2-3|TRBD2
TGTGCCACCAGTGATCAGAATTTAGCGGGAGTTATGACAGATACGCAGTATTTT
CATSDQNLAGVMTDTQYF
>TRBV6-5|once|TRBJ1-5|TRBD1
TGTGCCAGCAGTTCCAAACAGGGGATCAATCAGCCCCAGCATTTT
CASSSKQGINQPQHF
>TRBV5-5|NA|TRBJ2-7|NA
TGTGCCAGCAGCTTCGCGGGGCTAGGTCAGCACGAGCAGTACTTC
CASSFAGLGQHEQYF
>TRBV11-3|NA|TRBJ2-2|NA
TGTGCCAGCAGCTTAGGTGGAGGGACCGGGGAGCTGTTTTTT
CASSLGGGTGELFF
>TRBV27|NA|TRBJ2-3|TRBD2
TGTGCCAGCAGCTCAGAGCGGGGGGGCCGGTCGGATACGCAGTATTTT
CASSSERGGRSDTQYF
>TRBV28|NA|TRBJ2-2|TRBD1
TGTGCCAGCAGTTTAACGGGACAGGGGGTAGCCGGGGAGCTGTTTTTT
CASSLTGQGVAGELFF
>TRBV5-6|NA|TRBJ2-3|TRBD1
TGTGCCAGCAGCTTGGAAAGGGGGCGGGCAGATACGCAGTATTTT
CASSLERGRADTQYF
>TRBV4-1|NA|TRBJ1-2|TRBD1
TGCGCCAGCAGCCAAGATAGGGACAGCGGTTATGGCTACACCTTC
CASSQDRDSGYGYTF
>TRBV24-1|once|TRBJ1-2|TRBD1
TGTGCCACCAGTGACGTTGATACAGGGGTAGGCTACACCTTC
CATSDVDTGVGYTF
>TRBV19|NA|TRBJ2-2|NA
TGTGCCAGTAGTATGCGATCTTGGGGTAGCGACGCGAACACCGGGGAGCTGTTTTTT
CASSMRSWGSDANTGELFF
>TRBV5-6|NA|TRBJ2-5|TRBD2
TGTGCCAGCAGCGCAACCGGGACTAGCGGGGGGGCCCACCAAGAGACCCAGTACTTC
CASSATGTSGGAHQETQYF
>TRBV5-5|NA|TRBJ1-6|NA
TGTGCCAGCAGCTTGGACAGGTTGAGTTCACCCCTCCACTTT
CASSLDRLSSPLHF
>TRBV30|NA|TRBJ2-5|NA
TGTGCCTGGAGTGTAGTCGGGGGCCAAGAGACCCAGTACTTC
CAWSVVGGQETQYF
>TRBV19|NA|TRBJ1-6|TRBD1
TGTGCCAGTAGTATTGGGGGACAGGGTCGATCACCCCTCCACTTT
CASSIGGQGRSPLHF
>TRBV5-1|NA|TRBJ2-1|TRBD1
TGCGCCAGCAGCGTGGACAGGGGGGATGAGGGTGAGCAGTTCTTC
CASSVDRGDEGEQFF
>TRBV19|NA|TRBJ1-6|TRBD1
TGTGCCAGTAGTTCGAGGACAGGGATAGGTAATTCACCCCTCCACTTT
CASSSRTGIGNSPLHF
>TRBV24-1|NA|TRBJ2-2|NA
TGTGCCAGCTCAAGGGGCGGGGAGCTGTTTTTT
CASSRGGELFF
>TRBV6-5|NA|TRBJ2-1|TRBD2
TGTGCCAGCGGGGGGAGGGGAGACTACAATGAGCAGTTCTTC
CASGGRGDYNEQFF